The subject of this entry is one TCR beta chain. This sample stems from a study of OX40 agonist ivuxolimab in advanced cancers. Assay used: immunoSEQ multiplex PCR; TCRdb lists only in-frame clones, some missing. The sample gives around 26,000 clones, 85% to 90% of which show up once; 34% is in the top ten. Germline CDR1 and CDR2: MNHEY and SMNVEV (reference sequence). This CDR3 spans 16 amino acids. Trimming cost V 1 base and J 2 bases, with 12 bases left between them. The genes are TRBV27 and TRBJ1-5; D is unresolved. The clonotype originates from an adult with an advanced solid tumor such as melanoma, head and neck, liver or kidney cancer. This specimen consisted of CD4+ or CD8+ T cells sorted from blood, obtained in a trial of the OX40 agonist ivuxolimab. For the CDR3, the DNA is TGTGCCAGCAGTTTATGGACGCCCCGTGGCAATCAGCCCCAGCATTTT. Its translation is CASSLWTPRGNQPQHF.